This entry lists 22 T cell receptor beta chains sequenced from one sample in a study of blood T cell repertoires in COVID-19. This table comes from immunoSEQ multiplex PCR, and its TCRdb copy is limited to in-frame clones, with some not included. Found here are 250,000 to 350,000 clones, around 87% of them singletons; the top ten hold less than 9.5%. The material sequenced was peripheral blood. Every receptor here comes from a woman aged 50 to 60 who had recovered from COVID-19.

This clone was recorded a few times. V gene TRBV5-1 combines with J gene TRBJ2-7, with D tentatively TRBD1 (5 bases). There are 14 residues in the CDR3. The V gene lost 0 bases and the J gene lost 5 bases, with 12 bases spanning the gap. Looked up from germline, CDR1 is SGHRS and CDR2 is YFSETQ. CDR3 amino acids: CASSLGVGHDEQYF. Here the CDR3 DNA reads TGCGCCAGCAGCTTGGGGGTCGGACATGACGAGCAGTACTTC.

V gene TRBV5-5 combines with J gene TRBJ2-7, with D possibly TRBD1 on 5 matching bases. V lost 3 bases to trimming and J lost 6 bases, with 13 bases between them. The CDR3 runs 13 residues. CDR1 and CDR2 (germline): SGHKS, YYEKEE (reference sequence). The CDR3 protein is CASSSDRSSEQYF. CDR3 bases: TGTGCCAGCAGCTCCGACAGAAGTTCCGAGCAGTACTTC. Variable domain in full (rest from reference TRBV5-5 and TRBJ2-7): DAGVTQSPTHLIKTRGQQVTLRCSPISGHKSVSWYQQVLGQGPQFIFQYYEKEERGRGNFPDRFSARQFPNYSSELNVNALLLGDSALYLCASSSDRSSEQYFGPGTRLTVT.

This chain links TRBV5-4 with TRBJ2-7; 11 bases line up with TRBD2. Germline CDR1 SGHNT, CDR2 YYREEE (reference sequence). The V segment lost 4 bases and the J segment 7 bases; nucleotides outside the gene matches: 13. The CDR3 length is 16 residues. CDR3 region: CASSTRLAGITGEQYF. The CDR3 nucleotides are TGTGCCAGCAGCACACGACTAGCGGGGATAACGGGGGAGCAGTACTTC.

The chain employs TRBV18 and TRBJ1-1, with a possible D match to TRBD1 (5 bases). Germline V CDR1 and CDR2: KGHSH, LQKENI. V was cut by 6 bases and J by 1 base, with 15 bases left in between. The CDR3 sequence is 15 residues long. The DNA of the CDR3 is TGTGCCAGCTCCCAGTCCGGGGGAGAGAACACTGAAGCTTTCTTT. It translates to CASSQSGGENTEAFF. Supplemented by reference TRBV18 and TRBJ1-1, the full variable domain reads NAGVMQNPRHLVRRRGQEARLRCSPMKGHSHVYWYRQLPEEGLKFMVYLQKENIIDESGMPKERFSAEFPKEGPSILRIQQVVRGDSAAYFCASSQSGGENTEAFFGQGTRLTVV.

V usage is TRBV27 and J usage is TRBJ1-3, with 7 bases identical to TRBD1. This CDR3 is built from 16 residues. The V gene's germline CDR1 is MNHEY and CDR2 SMNVEV (reference sequence). The J segment lost 7 bases and the V segment lost 4 bases, leaving 13 bases of the junction unmatched. The CDR3 sequence: CASSSTGSLLANTIYF. CDR3 bases: TGTGCCAGCAGTTCGACAGGGTCTCTTCTAGCGAACACCATATATTTT.

This clone was picked up a small number of times. The genes are TRBV18 and TRBJ1-2, with 7 bases fitting TRBD1. After removal of 0 bases from V and 7 bases from J, the junction contained 8 bases not matched to a gene. The germline CDR1 and CDR2 sequences are KGHSH and LQKENI. The CDR3 covers 15 residues. CDR3 sequence (DNA): TGTGCCAGCTCACCACCGAACAGGGGTGACTCTGGCTACACCTTC. Residues: CASSPPNRGDSGYTF.

V and J are TRBV27 and TRBJ2-7, with a tentative D call TRBD1 (6 bases). The CDR3 consists of 15 residues. V was clipped by 6 bases and J by 0 bases, with 15 bases between them. Germline CDR1 is MNHEY and CDR2 is SMNVEV (reference sequence). Written as DNA, the CDR3 is TGTGCCAGCAGAACCGGGACACGGAGCTCCTACGAGCAGTACTTC. It specifies CASRTGTRSSYEQYF.

V gene TRBV30 combines with J gene TRBJ1-2; 7 bases line up with TRBD1. V trimming: 6 bases; J trimming: 8 bases; junction bases outside the gene matches: 12. The CDR3 consists of 13 residues. Germline loops: CDR1 GTSNPN, CDR2 SVGIG (reference sequence). For the CDR3, the DNA is TGTGCCTGCCTTCCCACAGGGGCGGGCGGCTACACCTTC. Amino acids: CACLPTGAGGYTF.

This clone was seen a single time. The rearrangement links TRBV28 to TRBJ1-3, with D uncertain. V lost 2 bases and J 0 bases, leaving 14 bases between the germline ends. Germline loops: CDR1 MDHEN, CDR2 SYDVKM. The CDR3 spans 17 residues. For the CDR3, the DNA is TGTGCCAGCAGTTTACCCCCCTTTGGCACCTCTGGAAACACCATATATTTT. The encoded protein is CASSLPPFGTSGNTIYF.

The rearrangement joins TRBV9 to TRBJ2-2, with D hard to call. The CDR3 has 12 amino acids. Trimming removed 2 bases at V and 8 bases at J, with 7 bases between. Germline V CDR1 and CDR2: SGDLS, YYNGEE. CDR3 nucleotide sequence: TGTGCCAGCAGCGTCTCCCGGGGGGAGCTGTTTTTT. Amino acids: CASSVSRGELFF.

This chain links TRBV4-2 with TRBJ2-1; TRBD2 is a possible D gene (5 bases). In germline, CDR1 is LGHNA, CDR2 YNFKEQ. The CDR3 runs 15 residues. V dropped 0 bases and J dropped 10 bases, with 16 bases sitting between them. CDR3 sequence (DNA): TGTGCCAGCAGCCAAGAACAAGCGGACCCCTGGGAGCAGTTCTTC. Translation gives CASSQEQADPWEQFF.

This clone was counted a few times. The chain recombines TRBV4-3 with TRBJ1-4; the D gene is possibly TRBD1 (5 bases). This CDR3 spans 17 amino acids. CDR1 and CDR2 (germline): LGHNA, YSLEER. Trimming left V 0 bases short and J 10 bases short, with 21 bases between. The DNA of the CDR3 is TGCGCCAGCAGCCAAGATTGGGGCAGCGGGGTTTTGGGAAAACTGTTTTTT. It codes for CASSQDWGSGVLGKLFF.

This chain links TRBV7-9 with TRBJ1-3; 8 bases fit TRBD1. Trimming removed 4 bases from V and 4 bases from J; junction bases left unmatched: 3. From germline, CDR1 is SEHNR and CDR2 FQNEAQ (reference sequence). The CDR3 length is 14 residues. The CDR3, as DNA: TGTGCCAGCAGCTCTGGACAGGGAGGAAACACCATATATTTT. Residues: CASSSGQGGNTIYF.

V and J are TRBV7-9 and TRBJ1-4, with D unresolved. The CDR3 spans 15 residues. The ends were cut back, 5 bases at V and 0 bases at J, with 10 bases in the middle. Looked up from germline, CDR1 is SEHNR and CDR2 is FQNEAQ (reference sequence). This CDR3 reads CASSPNGATNEKLFF. CDR3 coding DNA: TGTGCCAGCAGCCCTAACGGGGCAACTAATGAAAAACTGTTTTTT.

The chain recombines TRBV28 with TRBJ2-1; TRBD1 matches 7 bases. Germline lookup yields CDR1 MDHEN and CDR2 SYDVKM. V was pared by 8 bases and J by 5 bases, with 15 bases of the junction left unmatched. The CDR3 contains 16 residues. CDR3 sequence (DNA): TGTGCCAGCCCTCGGGGACCGACAGGGCGGAACAATGAGCAGTTCTTC. It yields the protein CASPRGPTGRNNEQFF.

The J gene is TRBJ2-2, the V gene TRBV2, with D possibly being TRBD1 (6 bases). The CDR3 runs to 16 residues. The germline V gene has CDR1 SNHLY and CDR2 FYNNEI. Trimming removed 4 bases from V and 3 bases from J, with 15 bases in between. The CDR3 loop reads CASSVFLAGDTGELFF. CDR3 sequence (DNA): TGTGCCAGCAGTGTTTTCCTGGCAGGGGACACCGGGGAGCTGTTTTTT.

This chain uses TRBV2 with TRBJ2-4, with TRBD1 matching 7 bases. The CDR3 runs 15 residues. CDR1 is SNHLY, CDR2 FYNNEI, per germline. Trimming at V came to 9 bases and at J to 3 bases, leaving 11 bases not matched to a gene. The CDR3 region has the DNA TGTGCCAGTAAGGCCTCGACAGGGCGCAAAAACATTCAGTACTTC. Protein product: CASKASTGRKNIQYF.

This rearrangement joins TRBV7-8 to TRBJ2-7; 7 positions match TRBD1. V gave up 0 bases and J gave up 0 bases; unmatched junction bases: 5. Germline V gene sequence: CDR1 SGHVS, CDR2 FQNEAQ. The CDR3 is made up of 16 amino acids. In nucleotides, the CDR3 is TGTGCCAGCAGCTTAGCTCCGGGACAGCTCTCCTACGAGCAGTACTTC. This sequence encodes CASSLAPGQLSYEQYF.

V is TRBV10-3 and J is TRBJ2-1; 15 bases fit TRBD2. The V and J ends lost 2 bases and 7 bases, in that order; junction bases with no gene match: 6. Per the germline V gene, CDR1 is ENHRY and CDR2 is SYGVKD. The CDR3 is 17 amino acids. CDR3 loop: CAISEGTSGGPRNEQFF. The CDR3 DNA follows: TGTGCCATCAGTGAGGGGACTAGCGGGGGGCCCAGAAATGAGCAGTTCTTC.

The chain joins TRBV7-8 to TRBJ1-5; no definite D call. Trimming stripped 6 bases from V and 3 bases from J, with 12 bases between. CDR1 is SGHVS, CDR2 FQNEAQ, per germline. CDR3 length: 14 amino acids. The chain's CDR3 is CASSPAGDNQPQHF. CDR3 bases: TGTGCCAGCAGTCCTGCCGGGGACAATCAGCCCCAGCATTTT. Full variable domain (rest looked up from reference TRBV7-8 and TRBJ1-5): GAGVSQSPRYKVAKRGQDVALRCDPISGHVSLFWYQQALGQGPEFLTYFQNEAQLDKSGLPSDRFFAERPEGSVSTLKIQRTQQEDSAVYLCASSPAGDNQPQHFGDGTRLSIL.

This clone has only one observation. V is TRBV15 and J is TRBJ1-4, with 11 positions matching TRBD1. This CDR3 comprises 18 residues. J was trimmed by 7 bases and V by 0 bases; bases with no gene match: 10. The germline gives CDR1 LNHNV, CDR2 YYDKDF (reference sequence). CDR3 region: CATSRDYGTGGRGEKLFF. In DNA form, the CDR3 reads TGTGCCACCAGCAGAGACTACGGGACAGGGGGTCGAGGTGAAAAACTGTTTTTT.

In this sample, this clone turned up once. This chain uses TRBV9 with TRBJ1-1; no firm D call. The V gene lost 0 bases and the J gene lost 2 bases, with 14 bases spanning the gap. Germline V gives CDR1 SGDLS, CDR2 YYNGEE. CDR3 length equals 16 residues. CDR3 DNA: TGTGCCAGCAGCGTAGATGTGAGGGCTGGAAACACTGAAGCTTTCTTT. As protein: CASSVDVRAGNTEAFF.